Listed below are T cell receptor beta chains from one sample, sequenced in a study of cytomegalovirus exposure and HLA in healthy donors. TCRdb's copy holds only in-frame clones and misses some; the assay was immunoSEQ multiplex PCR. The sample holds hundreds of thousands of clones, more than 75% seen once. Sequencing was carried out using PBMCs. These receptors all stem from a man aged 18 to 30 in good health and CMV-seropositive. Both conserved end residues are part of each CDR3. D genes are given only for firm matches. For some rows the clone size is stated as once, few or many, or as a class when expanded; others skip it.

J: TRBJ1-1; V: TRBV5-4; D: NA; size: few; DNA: TGTGCCAGCAGCCGACCCGCCCAAGAAGCTTTCTTT; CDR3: CASSRPAQEAFF
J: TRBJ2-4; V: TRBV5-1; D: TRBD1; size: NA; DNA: TGCGCCAGCAGCTTGGGACAGGGGGACATTCAGTACTTC; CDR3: CASSLGQGDIQYF
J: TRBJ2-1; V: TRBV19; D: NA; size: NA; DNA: TGTGCCAGTAGTATGGTGCGGGATGAGCAGTTCTTC; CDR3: CASSMVRDEQFF
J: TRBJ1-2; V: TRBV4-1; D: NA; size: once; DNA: TGCGCCAGCAGCCAAGAAAGGAGTAACTATGGCTACACCTTC; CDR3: CASSQERSNYGYTF
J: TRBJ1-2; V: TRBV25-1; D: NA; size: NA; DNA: TGTGCCAGCAGCGACCGGGACGATCCACCCTATGGCTACACCTTC; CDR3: CASSDRDDPPYGYTF
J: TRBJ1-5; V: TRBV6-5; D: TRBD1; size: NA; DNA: TGTGCCAGCAGTTACTCGGGACAGGGACTCTACCCCCAGCATTTT; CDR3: CASSYSGQGLYPQHF
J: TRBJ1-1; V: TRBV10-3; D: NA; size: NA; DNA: TGTGCCATCACTCCGACAGTGAACACTGAAGCTTTCTTT; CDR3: CAITPTVNTEAFF
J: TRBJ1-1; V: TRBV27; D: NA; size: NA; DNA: TGTGCCAGCAGGGAGCATAGAGGGGCGAACACTGAAGCTTTCTTT; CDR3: CASREHRGANTEAFF
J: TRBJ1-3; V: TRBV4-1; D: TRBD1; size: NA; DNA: TGCGCCAGCGGCGGGGCCGGGACAGGGGGAAACACCATATATTTT; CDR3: CASGGAGTGGNTIYF
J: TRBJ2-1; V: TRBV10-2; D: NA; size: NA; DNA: TGCGCCAGCAGTGATCCGGGACTCGGAAACAATGAGCAGTTCTTC; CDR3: CASSDPGLGNNEQFF
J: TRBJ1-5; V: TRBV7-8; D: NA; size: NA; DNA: TGTGCCAGCAGCCACCGACAGCGGGGTGCCAATCAGCCCCAGCATTTT; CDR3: CASSHRQRGANQPQHF
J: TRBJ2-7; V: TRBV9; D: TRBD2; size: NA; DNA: TGTGCCAGCAGCGTAGAAGGGACGGGAGGTTACGAGCAGTACTTC; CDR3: CASSVEGTGGYEQYF
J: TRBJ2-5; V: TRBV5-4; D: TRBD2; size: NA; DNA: TGTGCCAGCAGCTTGGAAGGGACTAGCGGGACAGAGACCCAGTACTTC; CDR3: CASSLEGTSGTETQYF
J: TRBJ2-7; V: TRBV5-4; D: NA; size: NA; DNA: TGTGCCAGCAGCTTACTGGCTAGCGAGGGGGCCGAGCAGTACTTC; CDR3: CASSLLASEGAEQYF
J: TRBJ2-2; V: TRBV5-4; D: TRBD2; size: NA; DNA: TGTGCCAGCAGCTTTAGCGGGGTCGGGGAGCTGTTTTTT; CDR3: CASSFSGVGELFF
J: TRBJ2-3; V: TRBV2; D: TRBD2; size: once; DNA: TGTGCCAGCATCCCTAGGACTAGCGGGTTTGGGGATACGCAGTATTTT; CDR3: CASIPRTSGFGDTQYF
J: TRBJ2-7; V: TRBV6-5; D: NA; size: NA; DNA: TGTGCCAGCAGTTACAATAGCGGAGCGATCTACGAGCAGTACTTC; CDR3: CASSYNSGAIYEQYF
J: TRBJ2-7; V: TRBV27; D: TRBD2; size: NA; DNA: TGTGCCAGCAGTTCCAAGGGGACTAGCGGGGTAAGCTCCTACGAGCAGTACTTC; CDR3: CASSSKGTSGVSSYEQYF
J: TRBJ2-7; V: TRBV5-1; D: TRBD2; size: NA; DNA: TGCGCCAGCAGCTCAGTGCAGGGAGGGGCGGACGAGCAGTACTTC; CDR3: CASSSVQGGADEQYF
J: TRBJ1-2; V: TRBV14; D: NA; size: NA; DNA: TGTGCCAGCAGCCCTTTCGGGCATGGCTACACCTTC; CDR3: CASSPFGHGYTF
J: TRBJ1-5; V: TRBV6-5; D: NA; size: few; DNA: TGTGCCAGCAGTATTACACGGGGGCAGCCCCAGCATTTT; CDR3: CASSITRGQPQHF
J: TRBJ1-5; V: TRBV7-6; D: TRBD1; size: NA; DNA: TGTGCCAGCAGCCCGGGACAGCTCAATCAGCCCCAGCATTTT; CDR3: CASSPGQLNQPQHF
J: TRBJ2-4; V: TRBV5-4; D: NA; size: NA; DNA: TGTGCCAGCAGCCCCGGGGAAACCAAAAACATTCAGTACTTC; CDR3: CASSPGETKNIQYF
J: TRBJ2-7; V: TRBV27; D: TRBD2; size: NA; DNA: TGTGCCAGCAGTTTTAGCGGGTCGAACTACGAGCAGTACTTC; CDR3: CASSFSGSNYEQYF
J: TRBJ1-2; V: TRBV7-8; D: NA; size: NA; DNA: TGTGCCAGCAGCACAGGTCCCAGCTATGGCTACACCTTC; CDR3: CASSTGPSYGYTF
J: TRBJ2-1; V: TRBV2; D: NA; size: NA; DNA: TGTGCCAGCAGTGGGGGGGCGCGGGTTGGTGAGCAGTTCTTC; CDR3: CASSGGARVGEQFF
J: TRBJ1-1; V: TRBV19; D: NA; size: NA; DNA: TGTGCCAGTAACCAGGTGGACACTGAAGCTTTCTTT; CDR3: CASNQVDTEAFF
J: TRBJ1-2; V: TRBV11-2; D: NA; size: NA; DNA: TGTGCCAGCAGCCCCGACGGGTCTAACTATGGCTACACCTTC; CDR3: CASSPDGSNYGYTF
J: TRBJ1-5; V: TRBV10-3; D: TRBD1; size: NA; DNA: TGTGCCATCAGTGAGTCGGGACAGAATCAGCCCCAGCATTTT; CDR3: CAISESGQNQPQHF
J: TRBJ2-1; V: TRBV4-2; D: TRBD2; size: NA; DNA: TGTGCCAGCAGCAACAATCGAGCGGGAGGTCTATACAATGAGCAGTTCTTC; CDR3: CASSNNRAGGLYNEQFF
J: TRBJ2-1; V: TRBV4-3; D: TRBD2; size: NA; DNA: TGCGCCAGCAGCCAAGGAGCTAGCGGGACCCCCTACAATGAGCAGTTCTTC; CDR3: CASSQGASGTPYNEQFF
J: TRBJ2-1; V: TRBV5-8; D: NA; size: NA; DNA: TGTGCCAGTTTACCGGGACCTCGGACCTACAATGAGCAGTTCTTC; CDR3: CASLPGPRTYNEQFF
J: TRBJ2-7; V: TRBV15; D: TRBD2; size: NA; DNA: TGTGCCACCAGCAGAGCCGGGACTAGCGGGACCTACGAGCAGTACTTC; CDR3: CATSRAGTSGTYEQYF
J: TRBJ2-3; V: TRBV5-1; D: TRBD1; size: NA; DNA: TGCGCCAGCAGCCCCCTGGCCGGGACAGGGTCCGATACGCAGTATTTT; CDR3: CASSPLAGTGSDTQYF
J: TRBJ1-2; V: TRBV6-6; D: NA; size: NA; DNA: TGTGCCAGCAGTTATTGGACACTCAGGGACTATGGCTACACCTTC; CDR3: CASSYWTLRDYGYTF
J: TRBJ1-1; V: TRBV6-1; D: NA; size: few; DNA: TGTGCCAGCAGTGAATGGGGGGGCAGTAACACTGAAGCTTTCTTT; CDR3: CASSEWGGSNTEAFF
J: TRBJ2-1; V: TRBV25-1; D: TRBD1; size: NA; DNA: TGTGCCAGCAGTCCACAGGGGATTGGTACGAATGAGCAGTTCTTC; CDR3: CASSPQGIGTNEQFF
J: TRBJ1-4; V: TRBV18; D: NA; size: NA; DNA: TGTGCCAGCTCACCGTCTCAAGAGCTTGATGAAAAACTGTTTTTT; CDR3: CASSPSQELDEKLFF
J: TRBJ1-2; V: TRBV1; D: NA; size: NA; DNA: TGCACCAGCAGCAGACCGGGCCTTAACTATGGCTACACCTTC; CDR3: CTSSRPGLNYGYTF
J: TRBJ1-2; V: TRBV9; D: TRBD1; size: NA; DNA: TGTGCCAGCAGCGCAGTCCGGGACAGGGGGCTTGGCTACACCTTC; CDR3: CASSAVRDRGLGYTF
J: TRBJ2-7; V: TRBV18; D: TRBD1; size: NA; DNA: TGTGCCAGCTCACCTCGGGGACAGGCCTACGAGCAGTACTTC; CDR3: CASSPRGQAYEQYF
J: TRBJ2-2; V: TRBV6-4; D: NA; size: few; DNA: TGTGCCAGCAGTGACTCAGCCCTGAGCACCGGGGAGCTGTTTTTT; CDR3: CASSDSALSTGELFF
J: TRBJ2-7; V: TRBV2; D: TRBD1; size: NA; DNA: TGTGCCAGCAGTCCAACCGGGACAGGGCTCCACACGTCCTACGAGCAGTACTTC; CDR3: CASSPTGTGLHTSYEQYF
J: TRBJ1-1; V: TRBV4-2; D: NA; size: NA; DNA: TGTGCCAGCAGCACCGTTGGGGGGGATATAAACACTGAAGCTTTCTTT; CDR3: CASSTVGGDINTEAFF
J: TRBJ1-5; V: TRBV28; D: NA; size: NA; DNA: TGTGCCAGCAGGTACTCTAGGGCAAGCAATCAGCCCCAGCATTTT; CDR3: CASRYSRASNQPQHF
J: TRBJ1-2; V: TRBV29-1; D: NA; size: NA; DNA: TGCAGCGTTGAAGATCCAAGGGACGGAGCTAACTATGGCTACACCTTC; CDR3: CSVEDPRDGANYGYTF
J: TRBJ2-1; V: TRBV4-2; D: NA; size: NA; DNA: TGTGCCAGCAGCCAAGATATGACTTATGCCTACAATGAGCAGTTCTTC; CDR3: CASSQDMTYAYNEQFF
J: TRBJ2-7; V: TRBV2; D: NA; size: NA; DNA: TGTGCCAGCAGCTTAAAAAGCCTTGCGGGGTACTTC; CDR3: CASSLKSLAGYF
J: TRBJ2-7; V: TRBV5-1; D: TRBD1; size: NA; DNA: TGCGCCAGCAGTTCCGGGACAGGGTCCTACGAGCAGTACTTC; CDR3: CASSSGTGSYEQYF
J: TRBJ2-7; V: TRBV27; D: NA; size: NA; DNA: TGTGCCAGCAGCATAGGAGGGAGTGGATACGAGCAGTACTTC; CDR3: CASSIGGSGYEQYF
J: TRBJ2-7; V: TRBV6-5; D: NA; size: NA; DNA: TGTGCCAGCAGTTGGAGCGGCTCCTACGAGCAGTACTTC; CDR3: CASSWSGSYEQYF
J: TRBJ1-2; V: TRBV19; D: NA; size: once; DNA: TGTGCCAGTACTATAAGCCCCGGACAGATCTATGGCTACACCTTC; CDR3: CASTISPGQIYGYTF
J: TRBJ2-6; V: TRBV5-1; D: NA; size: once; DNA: TGCGCCAGCAGTAGTGCAGGACCCGGGGCCAACGTCCTGACTTTC; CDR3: CASSSAGPGANVLTF
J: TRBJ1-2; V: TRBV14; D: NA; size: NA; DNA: TGTGCCAGCAGCCAAGATCTTATACCCAATGGCTACACCTTC; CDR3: CASSQDLIPNGYTF
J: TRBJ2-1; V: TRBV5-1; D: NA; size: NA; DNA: TGCGCCAGCAGCCAGAGATCAACAGGGTTGAGCTCCTACAATGAGCAGTTCTTC; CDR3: CASSQRSTGLSSYNEQFF
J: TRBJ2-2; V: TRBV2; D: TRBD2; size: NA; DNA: TGTGCCAGCAGTGAAAGGGCTAGCGGGGTCGGGGAGCTGTTTTTT; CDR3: CASSERASGVGELFF
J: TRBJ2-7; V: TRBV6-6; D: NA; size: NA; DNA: TGTGCCAGCAGTCCCGACAGTGGGTTAGAGCAGTACTTC; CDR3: CASSPDSGLEQYF
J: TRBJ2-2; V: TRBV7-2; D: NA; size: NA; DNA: TGTGCCAGCAGGTTTATATTGACCGGGGAGCTGTTTTTT; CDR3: CASRFILTGELFF
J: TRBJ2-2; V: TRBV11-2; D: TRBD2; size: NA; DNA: TGTGCCAGCAGCTTCACTAGCGGGAGCTCCACCGGGGAGCTGTTTTTT; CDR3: CASSFTSGSSTGELFF